These 21 T cell receptor beta chains were sequenced from one sample in a study of a mutant IDH1 vaccine in newly diagnosed glioma. The antigens these receptors bind are not known. The protocol was immunoSEQ multiplex PCR, while the TCRdb copy is restricted to in-frame clones and leaves out a portion. Found here are fewer than 150,000 clones, 85% to 90% of them singletons; the top ten hold roughly 0.62%. Regarding time point: week 11, during vaccination. In the vaccine, a single dose held 300 ug of the mutant IDH1 20-mer peptide, along with topical imiquimod. The specimen comprised PBMCs, sampled from a glioma patient whose treatment included an IDH1 peptide vaccine. The receptors originated from a woman in her forties or fifties with glioma.

This clone was detected only once. V gene TRBV7-2 combines with J gene TRBJ2-7, with 7 bases aligning to TRBD1. Germline V CDR1 and CDR2: SGHTA, FQGNSA. V shed 1 base and J 2 bases; nucleotides not matched to a gene: 5. This CDR3 comprises 15 residues. The CDR3, as DNA: TGTGCCAGCAGCTTAGATGACAGGGTGACCTACGAGCAGTACTTC. It is translated as CASSLDDRVTYEQYF. The whole variable domain, remainder taken from reference TRBV7-2 and TRBJ2-7, is GAGVSQSPSNKVTEKGKDVELRCDPISGHTALYWYRQSLGQGLEFLIYFQGNSAPDKSGLPSDRFSAERTGGSVSTLTIQRTQQEDSAVYLCASSLDDRVTYEQYFGPGTRLTVT.

The genes are TRBV7-9 and TRBJ1-5; D unresolved. Per the germline V gene, CDR1 is SEHNR and CDR2 is FQNEAQ (reference sequence). Trimming stripped 5 bases from V and 3 bases from J, with 17 bases between. The CDR3 runs to 16 residues. CDR3 nucleotides: TGTGCCAGCAGCCTATCGAAGGCGGGGATCAATCAGCCCCAGCATTTT. The encoded protein is CASSLSKAGINQPQHF.

The chain joins TRBV23-1 to TRBJ2-1; D is undetermined. TRBV23-1 is reported as an ORF; its role is uncertain. The V gene lost 7 bases and the J gene lost 7 bases, with 14 bases spanning the gap. This CDR3 has 13 residues. The CDR3 DNA is TGCGCCAGCAATTTTAGCTCAAGGAATGAGCAGTTCTTC. Encoded protein: CASNFSSRNEQFF.

In DNA form, the CDR3 reads TGTGCCAGCAGCACGGCGGAGGCGGGAGCGCAGTACTTC. Translating it yields CASSTAEAGAQYF. The V gene is TRBV9, the J gene TRBJ2-7; the match to TRBD2 covers 7 bases. The CDR3 sequence is 13 residues long. CDR1 is SGDLS and CDR2 is YYNGEE in the germline V gene. Unmatched junction bases numbered 10, after V lost 4 bases and J lost 9 bases. Using reference TRBV9 and TRBJ2-7 for the parts outside the CDR3, the full variable domain is DSGVTQTPKHLITATGQRVTLRCSPRSGDLSVYWYQQSLDQGLQFLIQYYNGEERAKGNILERFSAQQFPDLHSELNLSSLELGDSALYFCASSTAEAGAQYFGPGTRLTVT.

As regards this clone: Distinct nucleotide sequences in the sample also encode this CDR3. CDR3 sequence: CSARGQETQYF. The CDR3 bases are TGCAGTGCTAGAGGCCAAGAGACCCAGTACTTC. The J gene is TRBJ2-5, the V gene TRBV20-1; D not certain. The CDR3 consists of 11 residues. Germline CDR1 is DFQATT and CDR2 is SNEGSKA (reference sequence). V dropped 1 base and J dropped 1 base, with 1 base sitting between them.

This clone was recorded only once. The chain has TRBV19 and TRBJ2-5; the D gene is possibly TRBD2 (6 bases). CDR3 size: 14 residues. Germline V gene data show CDR1 as LNHDA and CDR2 as SQIVND (reference sequence). Trimming removed 3 bases from V and 2 bases from J, with 10 bases in between. In DNA, the CDR3 is TGTGCCAGTAGTATGGACGGGGGTCAAGAGACCCAGTACTTC. This sequence encodes CASSMDGGQETQYF.

The J gene is TRBJ1-4, the V gene TRBV11-2, with D unclear. The germline V gene encodes CDR1 SGHAT and CDR2 FQNNGV. Trimming pared 4 bases from V and 7 bases from J, leaving 16 bases between. This CDR3 is built from 15 residues. For the CDR3, the DNA is TGTGCCAGCAGCTCCTTGGAGGGTGCGAGTGAAAAACTGTTTTTT. As protein: CASSSLEGASEKLFF.

This chain joins TRBV10-2 and TRBJ2-1; 12 bases align to TRBD1. V lost 9 bases to trimming and J lost 9 bases; unmatched junction nucleotides: 15. The CDR3 runs 16 residues. Per germline, CDR1 WSHSY and CDR2 SAAADI. CDR3 region: CASLDRDRGRRGEQFF. CDR3 in DNA: TGCGCCAGTTTAGACCGGGACAGGGGGCGAAGGGGTGAGCAGTTCTTC.

This rearrangement joins TRBV18 to TRBJ2-5; tentative D call: TRBD2 (6 bases). The CDR3 length is 15 residues. Germline V gene sequence: CDR1 KGHSH, CDR2 LQKENI. Trimming stripped 3 bases from V and 4 bases from J, with 15 bases between. The CDR3 here is CASSPAGSGRETQYF. In DNA form, the CDR3 reads TGTGCCAGCTCACCCGCCGGGAGCGGCCGAGAGACCCAGTACTTC.

V usage is TRBV6-6 and J usage is TRBJ1-1, with D unclear. This CDR3 contains 12 residues. Germline V gene data show CDR1 as MNHNY and CDR2 as SVGAGI (reference sequence). The ends were cut back, 8 bases at V and 11 bases at J, with 18 bases in the middle. The CDR3 DNA reads TGTGCCAGCGGCCGGGCGAGAGTATTGGCTTTCTTT. It encodes CASGRARVLAFF.

The V gene is TRBV27, the J gene TRBJ1-2; D possibly corresponds to TRBD1 (6 bases). V was trimmed by 2 bases and J by 8 bases, leaving 15 bases between them. This CDR3 comprises 14 residues. CDR1 MNHEY and CDR2 SMNVEV come from the germline V gene (reference sequence). CDR3 nucleotides: TGTGCCAGCAGTTTAGGGGGGGCGCGACGAGGCTACACCTTC. Residues: CASSLGGARRGYTF.

The chain combines TRBV5-4 with TRBJ2-1; 8 bases are shared with TRBD2. The V and J ends lost 2 bases and 7 bases, in that order; junction bases with no gene match: 17. The CDR3 consists of 18 residues. CDR1 and CDR2 from the germline V gene are SGHNT and YYREEE (reference sequence). The CDR3 loop reads CASSLAGAPFLMGNEQFF. CDR3 coding DNA: TGTGCCAGCAGCTTAGCGGGAGCGCCATTCCTCATGGGGAATGAGCAGTTCTTC.

The V gene is TRBV28, the J gene TRBJ2-1; 7 bases are a match to TRBD2. Germline CDR1 reads MDHEN; CDR2 reads SYDVKM. The CDR3 is made up of 13 amino acids. V lost 5 bases to trimming and J lost 13 bases; unmatched junction nucleotides: 11. CDR3 nucleotide sequence: TGTGCCAGCAGTCTGCCTGGACTAGACCAACAGTTCTTC. As protein: CASSLPGLDQQFF.

The genes are TRBV6-1 and TRBJ2-3, with D unresolved. Trimming took off 6 bases at V and 5 bases at J, with 9 bases between the two ends. The CDR3 runs to 12 residues. The germline gives CDR1 MNHNS, CDR2 SASEGT. CDR3 in DNA: TGTGCCAGCAGGACCCAGAGAGATACGCAGTATTTT. It encodes CASRTQRDTQYF.

V and J are TRBV18 and TRBJ1-5, with a possible D match to TRBD1 (5 bases). V lost 6 bases and J 7 bases, leaving 13 bases between the germline ends. The length of the CDR3 is 13 residues. Germline CDR1 KGHSH, CDR2 LQKENI. The CDR3 nucleotides read TGTGCCAGCTCTCCCCCAACAGGCCAGCCCCAGCATTTT. Protein: CASSPPTGQPQHF.

For the CDR3, the DNA is TGTGCCAGCAGCGCATTCCGGGACAGTGATGAAAAACTGTTTTTT. Its translation: CASSAFRDSDEKLFF. V and J are TRBV9 and TRBJ1-4; 7 positions match TRBD1. Losses at the gene ends were 3 bases for V and 6 bases for J; bases not matched to a gene: 8. Per germline, CDR1 SGDLS and CDR2 YYNGEE. The CDR3 runs to 15 residues.

The chain combines TRBV9 with TRBJ2-7; the match to TRBD2 covers 7 bases. Trimming cost V 0 bases and J 6 bases; bases outside gene matches: 9. The CDR3 has 15 amino acids. Germline lookup yields CDR1 SGDLS and CDR2 YYNGEE. CDR3 in DNA: TGTGCCAGCAGCGTAGGGTTAGCGGGCCTTTCCGAGCAGTACTTC. It codes for CASSVGLAGLSEQYF. Combining the CDR3 with reference TRBV9 and TRBJ2-7 gives the whole variable domain DSGVTQTPKHLITATGQRVTLRCSPRSGDLSVYWYQQSLDQGLQFLIQYYNGEERAKGNILERFSAQQFPDLHSELNLSSLELGDSALYFCASSVGLAGLSEQYFGPGTRLTVT.

The rearrangement joins TRBV7-9 to TRBJ1-1; D ambiguous. The CDR3 is 17 residues long. Trimming took 1 base from V and 3 from J, leaving 18 bases between them. Germline CDR1 and CDR2: SEHNR and FQNEAQ (reference sequence). The CDR3 loop is CASSLVQALRDHTEAFF. CDR3 DNA sequence: TGTGCCAGCAGCTTAGTTCAGGCCCTACGTGACCACACTGAAGCTTTCTTT. Complete variable domain (other parts from reference TRBV7-9 and TRBJ1-1): DTGVSQNPRHKITKRGQNVTFRCDPISEHNRLYWYRQTLGQGPEFLTYFQNEAQLEKSRLLSDRFSAERPKGSFSTLEIQRTEQGDSAMYLCASSLVQALRDHTEAFFGQGTRLTVV.

The gene calls are TRBV5-8 and TRBJ2-1; possibly TRBD1 for D (6 bases). V lost 0 bases, J lost 2 bases, and 6 bases lay in between. This CDR3 is 14 amino acids long. The germline V gene has CDR1 SGHTS and CDR2 YDEGEE. The CDR3 nucleotides are TGTGCCAGCAGCTTGGGACAGGCCTACAATGAGCAGTTCTTC. It specifies CASSLGQAYNEQFF.

Here the CDR3 DNA reads TGTGCCAGCACCCCGCACCCCAGCGGGAGAGGATACAATGAGCAGTTCTTC. This sequence encodes CASTPHPSGRGYNEQFF. The J gene is TRBJ2-1, the V gene TRBV28; 8 nucleotides agree with TRBD2. Unmatched junction bases numbered 15, after V lost 7 bases and J lost 4 bases. The germline V gene has CDR1 MDHEN and CDR2 SYDVKM. The CDR3 runs 17 residues.

The chain is built from TRBV30 and TRBJ1-2; weak D call: TRBD1 (5 bases). V lost 5 bases to trimming and J lost 0 bases, with 10 bases between them. CDR3 length: 13 amino acids. The germline V gene encodes CDR1 GTSNPN and CDR2 SVGIG (reference sequence). The CDR3 sequence is CAWYRQTNYGYTF. Here the CDR3 DNA reads TGTGCCTGGTATAGACAGACTAACTATGGCTACACCTTC. Complete variable domain (other parts from reference TRBV30 and TRBJ1-2): SQTIHQWPATLVQPVGSPLSLECTVEGTSNPNLYWYRQAAGRGLQLLFYSVGIGQISSEVPQNLSASRPQDRQFILSSKKLLLSDSGFYLCAWYRQTNYGYTFGSGTRLTVV.